These 11 T cell receptor beta chains were all obtained from the same sample, sequenced in a study of T cell repertoires in cytomegalovirus infection. A single record per CDR3 protein comes from TCRdb applying MiXCR to the reads. This table has some 680,000 distinct CDR3 sequences, approximately 40% appearing once. Sequenced: PBMCs. These receptors were obtained from a human donor in good health (CMV status not recorded). Some clones in this sample may be carry-over from other donors' samples.

The gene calls are TRBV3-1 and TRBJ2-5; 10 nucleotides line up with TRBD1. Germline lookup yields CDR1 LGHDT and CDR2 YNNKEL (reference sequence). The CDR3 extends over 15 amino acids. The ends lost 4 bases at V and 2 bases at J; junction bases unmatched: 4. CDR3 loop: CASSLTGQGQETQYF. Here the CDR3 DNA reads TGTGCCAGCAGCCTAACGGGACAGGGGCAAGAGACCCAGTACTTC.

The table lists this clonotype with a few counts. The chain is built from TRBV7-3 and TRBJ2-3, with D tentatively TRBD1 or TRBD2 (5 bases each). The length of the CDR3 is 15 residues. Per germline, CDR1 SGHTA and CDR2 FQGTGA. V lost 5 bases and J 0 bases, leaving 12 bases between the germline ends. For the CDR3, the DNA is TGTGCCAGCAGCCGCCGGGGCCTGAGCACAGATACGCAGTATTTT. It is translated as CASSRRGLSTDTQYF. The full variable domain, rest sourced from reference TRBV7-3 and TRBJ2-3, is GAGVSQTPSNKVTEKGKYVELRCDPISGHTALYWYRQSLGQGPEFLIYFQGTGAADDSGLPNDRFFAVRPEGSVSTLKIQRTERGDSAVYLCASSRRGLSTDTQYFGPGTRLTVL.

The V gene is TRBV3-1, the J gene TRBJ1-1, with D unresolved. V was clipped by 1 base and J by 6 bases, with 6 bases between them. CDR1 is LGHDT and CDR2 is YNNKEL in the germline V gene (reference sequence). The CDR3 contains 12 residues. CDR3 sequence reads: CASSQGAAEAFF. CDR3 coding DNA: TGTGCCAGCAGCCAAGGGGCCGCTGAAGCTTTCTTT.

V and J are TRBV7-6 and TRBJ2-7; TRBD2 matches at 8 bases. The V segment lost 7 bases and the J segment 6 bases; nucleotides outside the gene matches: 14. The CDR3 is made up of 15 amino acids. The germline V gene has CDR1 SGHVS and CDR2 FNYEAQ. The CDR3 loop is CASTERGGRTSEQYF. CDR3 bases: TGTGCCAGCACTGAACGGGGGGGGCGAACAAGCGAGCAGTACTTC.

V and J are TRBV5-5 and TRBJ1-5; no clear D. The germline V and J ends were trimmed by 5 bases and 3 bases, with 12 bases remaining between them. CDR1 is SGHKS, CDR2 YYEKEE, per germline (reference sequence). The length of the CDR3 is 14 residues. CDR3 sequence (DNA): TGTGCCAGCAGTATAGACGTGGTCAATCAGCCCCAGCATTTT. The encoded protein is CASSIDVVNQPQHF.

In its sample, this clonotype was seen many times. CDR3 bases: TGTGCCAGCAGCTTAGCCGGTACCCAGCCCCAGCATTTT. Translated, it gives CASSLAGTQPQHF. V usage is TRBV7-8 and J usage is TRBJ1-5; D is ambiguous. Germline values: CDR1 SGHVS, CDR2 FQNEAQ. V shed 0 bases and J shed 7 bases, with 7 bases lying between them. The CDR3 runs 13 residues.

This clonotype was recorded at least ten times. The chain joins TRBV6-1 to TRBJ2-1; D possibly uses TRBD1 or TRBD2 (5 bases each). V lost 0 bases and J lost 8, with 17 bases in between. This CDR3 is built from 16 residues. Germline CDR1 is MNHNS and CDR2 is SASEGT. The CDR3 DNA reads TGTGCCAGCAGTGAAGCGAGGGGTAGCTTGGGGGATGAGCAGTTCTTC. It is translated as CASSEARGSLGDEQFF.

Note on this clonotype: One end of the junction is discordant with germline, which a read error may explain. CDR3 DNA sequence: TGTGCCAGCAGCTCCTCAGGGCCCCTTTCACCCCACCACTTT. Its protein is CASSSSGPLSPHHF. V gene TRBV7-6 combines with J gene TRBJ1-6; maybe TRBD1 (5 bases). There are 14 residues in the CDR3. Germline V gene lookup returns CDR1 SGHVS and CDR2 FNYEAQ.

The gene calls are TRBV5-3 and TRBJ1-6; the D is unclear. TRBV5-3 is placed among ORFs of uncertain function. The V end was cut by 8 bases, the J end by 9 bases, with 21 bases between. The CDR3 runs 15 residues. DNA of the CDR3: TGTGCCAGCCGCTTGGTGGAGGCGGTTACTTCACCCCTCCACTTT. Amino acid sequence: CASRLVEAVTSPLHF.

For this clonotype: A read error may produce the germline difference seen at one junction end. This chain connects TRBV28 to TRBJ1-2; 9 bases match TRBD1. Germline V gene lookup returns CDR1 MDHEN and CDR2 SYDVKM. The CDR3 is made up of 13 amino acids. The CDR3 protein is CASSLLSRDRVSF. The DNA of the CDR3 is TGTGCCAGCAGTTTACTGTCCAGGGACAGGGTATCCTTC.

Worth noting for this clonotype: This is likely a read error, given that the CDR3 carries no conserved phenylalanine or tryptophan at its end. V gene TRBV6-1 combines with J gene TRBJ2-7; D is undetermined. V dropped 2 bases and J dropped 1 base, with 3 bases sitting between them. The CDR3 runs to 12 residues. From germline, CDR1 is MNHNS and CDR2 SASEGT. DNA for the CDR3: TGTGCCAGCAGTGAACGTTCCTACGAGCAGTACTTA. Its translation is CASSERSYEQYL.